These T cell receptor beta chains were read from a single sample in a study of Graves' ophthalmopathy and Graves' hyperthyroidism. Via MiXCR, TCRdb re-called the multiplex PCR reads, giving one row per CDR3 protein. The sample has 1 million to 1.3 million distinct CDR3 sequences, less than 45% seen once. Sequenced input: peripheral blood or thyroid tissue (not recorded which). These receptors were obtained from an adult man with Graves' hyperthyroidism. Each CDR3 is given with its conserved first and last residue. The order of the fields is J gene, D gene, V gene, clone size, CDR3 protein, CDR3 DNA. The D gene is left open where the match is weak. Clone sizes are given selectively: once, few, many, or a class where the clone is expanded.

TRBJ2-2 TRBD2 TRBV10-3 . CAISVGLAGGQDGELFF TGTGCCATCAGTGTCGGACTAGCGGGAGGGCAGGACGGGGAGCTGTTTTTT
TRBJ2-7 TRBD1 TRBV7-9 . CASSPSGDRGPYEQYF TGTGCCAGCAGCCCTAGTGGGGACAGGGGGCCCTACGAGCAGTACTTC
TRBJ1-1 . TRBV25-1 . CASCKGGASAEAFF TGTGCCAGCTGTAAGGGGGGGGCTTCCGCTGAAGCTTTCTTT
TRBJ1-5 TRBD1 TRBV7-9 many CASSPQGAQQPQHF TGTGCCAGCAGCCCACAGGGGGCCCAACAGCCCCAGCATTTT
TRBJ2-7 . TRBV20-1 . CSARDDNSSYEQYF TGCAGTGCTAGAGATGATAACAGTTCCTACGAGCAGTACTTC
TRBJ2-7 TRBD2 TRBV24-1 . CATSSGGSYEQYF TGTGCCACTAGTAGCGGGGGTAGCTACGAGCAGTACTTC
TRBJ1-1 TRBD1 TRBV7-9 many CASSPGGAGTEAFF TGTGCCAGCAGCCCAGGGGGCGCGGGAACTGAAGCTTTCTTT
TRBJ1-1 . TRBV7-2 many CASSLAVRPEAFF TGTGCCAGCAGCTTAGCTGTTAGACCTGAAGCTTTCTTT
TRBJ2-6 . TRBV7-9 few CASSLALGQPARVGDSGANVLTF TGTGCCAGCAGCTTAGCCCTGGGGCAGCCCGCCAGGGTGGGCGATTCGGGGGCCAACGTCCTGACTTTC
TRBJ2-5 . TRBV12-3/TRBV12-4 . CASSSYPDRAVKETQYF TGTGCCAGCAGTTCCTACCCCGACCGGGCGGTTAAAGAGACCCAGTACTTC
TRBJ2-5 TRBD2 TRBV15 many CATSSSSGEQETQYF TGTGCCACCAGCAGCTCTAGCGGGGAGCAAGAGACCCAGTACTTC
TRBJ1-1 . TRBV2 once CASSYGGKRPFF TGTGCCAGCAGCTACGGGGGAAAACGACCTTTCTTT
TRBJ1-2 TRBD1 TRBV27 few CASSRTTGSDYGYTF TGTGCCAGCAGTCGAACGACAGGGTCGGACTATGGCTACACCTTC
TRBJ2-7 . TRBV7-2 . CASSSGAGLYEQYF TGTGCCAGCAGCTCGGGGGCCGGTCTCTACGAGCAGTACTTC
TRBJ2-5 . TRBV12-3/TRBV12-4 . CASSPPPSQETQYF TGTGCCAGCAGCCCCCCCCCTTCACAAGAGACCCAGTACTTC
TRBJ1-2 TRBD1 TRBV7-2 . CASSLAAGGEYGYTF TGTGCCAGCAGCTTAGCGGCAGGGGGAGAATATGGCTACACCTTC
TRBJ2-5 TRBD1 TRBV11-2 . CASSFPGQRKVETQYF TGTGCCAGCAGCTTCCCGGGACAGCGGAAGGTAGAGACCCAGTACTTC
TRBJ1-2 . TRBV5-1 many CASSAAGTDNYGYTF TGCGCCAGCAGCGCAGCCGGGACCGATAACTATGGCTACACCTTC
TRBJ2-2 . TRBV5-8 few CASSLAGQGAGELFF TGTGCCAGCAGCTTGGCCGGGCAGGGTGCCGGGGAGCTGTTTTTT
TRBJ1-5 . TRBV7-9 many CASSLGSTARNQPQHF TGTGCCAGCAGCTTAGGATCGACAGCGCGCAATCAGCCCCAGCATTTT
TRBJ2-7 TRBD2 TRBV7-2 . CASSPETSGSYEQYF TGTGCCAGCAGCCCGGAGACTAGCGGGAGCTACGAGCAGTACTTC
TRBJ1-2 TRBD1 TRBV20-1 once CSARETGGQYGYTF TGCAGTGCTAGAGAGACAGGGGGCCAATATGGCTACACCTTC
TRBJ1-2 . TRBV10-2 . CASSEPDSLLKRAGYTF TGCGCCAGCAGTGAGCCGGACAGTCTTTTAAAGAGGGCTGGCTACACCTTC
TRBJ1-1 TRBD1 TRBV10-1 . CASRDRGPNTEAFF TGCGCCAGCCGAGACAGGGGGCCGAACACTGAAGCTTTCTTT
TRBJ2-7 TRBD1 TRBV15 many CATSPRTGGNEQYF TGTGCCACCAGCCCTAGGACAGGGGGGAACGAGCAGTACTTC
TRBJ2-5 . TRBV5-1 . CASNDAVGQETQYF TGCGCCAGCAACGACGCGGTGGGCCAAGAGACCCAGTACTTC
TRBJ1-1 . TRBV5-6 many CASSFLGGEAFF TGTGCCAGCAGCTTTTTGGGAGGCGAGGCTTTCTTT
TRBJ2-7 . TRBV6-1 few CASSEGSHALYEQYF TGTGCCAGCAGTGAAGGATCACATGCGCTCTACGAGCAGTACTTC
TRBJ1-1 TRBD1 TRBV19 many CASNQGGTEAFF TGTGCCAGCAATCAGGGGGGCACTGAAGCTTTCTTT
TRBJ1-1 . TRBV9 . CASSVEGRWDTEAFF TGTGCCAGCAGCGTAGAGGGGAGGTGGGACACTGAAGCTTTCTTT
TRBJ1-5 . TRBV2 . CASREDNTEAFFGQGTNQPQHF .
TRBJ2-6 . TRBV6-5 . CASSYPHRLTGANVLTF TGTGCCAGCAGTTACCCTCACCGTCTTACTGGGGCCAACGTCCTGACTTTC